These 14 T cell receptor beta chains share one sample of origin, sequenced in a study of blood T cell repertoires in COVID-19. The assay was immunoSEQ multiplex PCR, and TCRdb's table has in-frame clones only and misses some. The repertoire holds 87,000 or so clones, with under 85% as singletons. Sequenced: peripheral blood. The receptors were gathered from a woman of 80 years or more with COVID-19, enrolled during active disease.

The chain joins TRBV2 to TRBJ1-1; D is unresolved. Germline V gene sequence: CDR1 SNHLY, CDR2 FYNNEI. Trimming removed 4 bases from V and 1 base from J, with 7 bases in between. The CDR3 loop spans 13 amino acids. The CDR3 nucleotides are TGTGCCAGCAGTGGACACCAGAACACTGAAGCTTTCTTT. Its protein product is CASSGHQNTEAFF.

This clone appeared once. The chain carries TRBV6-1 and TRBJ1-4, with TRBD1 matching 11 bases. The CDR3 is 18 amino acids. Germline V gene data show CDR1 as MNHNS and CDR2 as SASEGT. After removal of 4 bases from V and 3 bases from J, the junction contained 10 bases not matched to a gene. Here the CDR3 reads CASSGGGQGGWANEKLFF. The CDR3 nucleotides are TGTGCCAGCAGTGGCGGGGGACAGGGGGGTTGGGCTAATGAAAAACTGTTTTTT.

CDR3 nucleotides: TGTGCCAGCAGCCAAGGCTGGAGTGGGAACACTGAAGCTTTCTTT. It codes for CASSQGWSGNTEAFF. The chain employs TRBV4-2 and TRBJ1-1; D is unclear. The length of the CDR3 is 15 residues. Trimming removed 1 base from V and 1 base from J, with 10 bases in between. Germline V gene sequence: CDR1 LGHNA, CDR2 YNFKEQ.

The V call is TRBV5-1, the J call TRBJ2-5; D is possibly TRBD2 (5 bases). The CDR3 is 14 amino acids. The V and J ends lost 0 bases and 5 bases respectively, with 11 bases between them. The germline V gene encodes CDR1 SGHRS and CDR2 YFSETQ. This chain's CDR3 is CASSLALDPETQYF. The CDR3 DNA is TGCGCCAGCAGCTTGGCACTAGATCCTGAGACCCAGTACTTC.

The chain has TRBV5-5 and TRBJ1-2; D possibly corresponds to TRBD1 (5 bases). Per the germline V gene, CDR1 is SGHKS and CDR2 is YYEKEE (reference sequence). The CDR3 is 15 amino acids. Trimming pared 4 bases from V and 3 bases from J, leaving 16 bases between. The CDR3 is CASSDKTAFDYGYTF. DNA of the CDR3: TGTGCCAGCAGCGACAAGACAGCCTTCGACTATGGCTACACCTTC.

CDR3 protein: CASSRGTLETQYF. The CDR3 DNA sequence: TGTGCCAGCAGCCGTGGGACTCTAGAGACCCAGTACTTC. This chain links TRBV7-3 with TRBJ2-5; D is possibly TRBD2 (6 bases). Per germline, CDR1 SGHTA and CDR2 FQGTGA. Trimming removed 5 bases from V and 4 bases from J, with 11 bases in between. The CDR3 sequence is 13 residues long.

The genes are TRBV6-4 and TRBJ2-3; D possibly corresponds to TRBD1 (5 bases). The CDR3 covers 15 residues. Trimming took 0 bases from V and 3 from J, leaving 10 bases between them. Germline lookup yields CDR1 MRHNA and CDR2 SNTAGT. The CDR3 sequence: CASSDSGHGTDTQYF. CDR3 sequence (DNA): TGTGCCAGCAGTGACTCAGGACACGGGACAGATACGCAGTATTTT.

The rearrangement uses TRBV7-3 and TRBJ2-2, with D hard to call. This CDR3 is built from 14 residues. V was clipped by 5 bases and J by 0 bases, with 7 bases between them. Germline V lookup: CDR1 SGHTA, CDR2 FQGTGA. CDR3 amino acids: CASSPIANTGELFF. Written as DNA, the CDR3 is TGTGCCAGCAGCCCCATAGCGAACACCGGGGAGCTGTTTTTT.

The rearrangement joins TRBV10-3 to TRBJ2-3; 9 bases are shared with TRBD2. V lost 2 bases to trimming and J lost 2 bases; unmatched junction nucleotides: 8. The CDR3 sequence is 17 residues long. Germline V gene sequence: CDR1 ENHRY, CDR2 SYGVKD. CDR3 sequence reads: CAISEATSGFDTDTQYF. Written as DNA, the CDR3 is TGTGCCATCAGTGAGGCGACTAGCGGTTTTGACACAGATACGCAGTATTTT.

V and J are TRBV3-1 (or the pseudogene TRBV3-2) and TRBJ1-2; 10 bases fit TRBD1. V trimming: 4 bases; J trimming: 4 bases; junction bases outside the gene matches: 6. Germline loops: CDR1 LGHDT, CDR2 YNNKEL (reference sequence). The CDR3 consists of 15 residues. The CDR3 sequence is CASSPGTGAFYGYTF. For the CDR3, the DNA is TGTGCCAGCAGCCCCGGGACAGGGGCGTTCTATGGCTACACCTTC.

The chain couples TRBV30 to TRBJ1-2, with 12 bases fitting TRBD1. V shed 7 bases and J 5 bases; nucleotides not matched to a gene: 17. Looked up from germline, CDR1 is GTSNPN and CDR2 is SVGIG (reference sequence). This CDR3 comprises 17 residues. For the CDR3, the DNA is TGTGCCTCTACAAAGATTCCGGGACAGGGGGCATGGTATGGCTACACCTTC. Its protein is CASTKIPGQGAWYGYTF.

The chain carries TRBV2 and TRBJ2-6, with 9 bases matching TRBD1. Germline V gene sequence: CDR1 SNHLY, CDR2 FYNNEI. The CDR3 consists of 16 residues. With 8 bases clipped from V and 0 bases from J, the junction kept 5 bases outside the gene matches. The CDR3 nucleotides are TGTGCCAGCCGGACAGGGGCAAGCTCTGGGGCCAACGTCCTGACTTTC. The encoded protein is CASRTGASSGANVLTF.

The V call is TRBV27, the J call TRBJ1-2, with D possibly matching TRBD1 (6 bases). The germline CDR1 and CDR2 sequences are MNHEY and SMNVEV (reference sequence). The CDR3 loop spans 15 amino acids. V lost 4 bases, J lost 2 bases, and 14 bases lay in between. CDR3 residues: CASSSTGPGNYGYTF. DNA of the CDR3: TGTGCCAGCAGTTCGACAGGCCCTGGCAACTATGGCTACACCTTC.

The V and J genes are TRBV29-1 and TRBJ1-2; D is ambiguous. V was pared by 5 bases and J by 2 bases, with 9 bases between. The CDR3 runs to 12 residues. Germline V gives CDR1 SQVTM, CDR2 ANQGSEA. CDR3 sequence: CSVLSGNYGYTF. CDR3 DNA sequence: TGCAGCGTTCTGTCGGGGAACTATGGCTACACCTTC.